The T cell receptor beta chain described here comes from a study of human T cells and chemical hapten exposure. About the research overall: Scalp application of diphenylcyclopropenone was performed weekly in patients across the entire roughly 23-week study. General study points: No alteration of TCRs above 1 in 1000 frequency was seen with DPC sensitization. Having alopecia, donors may respond immunologically unlike healthy people.

Looked up from germline, CDR1 is WNHNN and CDR2 is SYGVQD (reference sequence). This CDR3 spans 15 amino acids. Trimming left V 6 bases short and J 3 bases short, with 17 bases between. The time point denotes: patch test 2, 6 weeks after DPC sensitization. Treatment defined: therapeutic diphenylcyclopropenone sensitization with weekly scalp DPC. This clonotype showed up many times. Its antigen remains unidentified. The library attached unique molecular identifiers to individual cDNA molecules. TCRdb itself ran the RACE reads through MiXCR, one entry per CDR3 protein. The table lists about 40,000 distinct CDR3 sequences, 3% to 4% of them singletons.

This sequence joins TRBV10-1 and TRBJ2-5; maybe TRBD2 (6 bases). The specimen comprised whole blood, sampled in connection with sensitization to the hapten diphenylcyclopropenone (DPC). The origin of this receptor is a man between 35 and 55 years old with alopecia areata. Some clones in this sample may be carry-over from other donors' samples. The CDR3 protein is CASSDRRGSKETQYF. CDR3 sequence (DNA): TGCGCCAGCAGCGATCGGCGGGGTTCGAAAGAGACCCAGTACTTC.